This T cell receptor beta chain was sequenced for a study of blood T cell repertoires in COVID-19. Study-wide background: There were acute and convalescent COVID-19 samples, and they came from the United States, Italy and Spain. PBMCs, B-cell-depleted T cells, or T cells provided the cDNA or gDNA that made up the material.

Per the authors' pipeline: Researchers report that nucleated cell counts were estimated from reference gene primer amplification. Using immunoSEQ multiplex PCR, the repertoire was profiled, and TCRdb retains in-frame clones only, with some absent. V, J and clone size were drawn from that table, and D and trimming were deduced from the DNA. The sample includes 65,000 to 90,000 clones, roughly 85% seen only once; the top ten take over 4.5%. Trimming cost V 6 bases and J 2 bases; bases outside gene matches: 6. This CDR3 has 14 residues. Germline CDR1 reads MDHEN; CDR2 reads SYDVKM. The TCR sequence derives from a human donor in a cohort sampled during active COVID-19. The chain employs TRBV28 and TRBJ1-2; 7 bases map to TRBD1. The sequencing sample was made of peripheral blood. CDR3 protein: CASREGQRNYGYTF. CDR3 DNA sequence: TGTGCCAGCAGGGAGGGACAGAGAAACTATGGCTACACCTTC.